Below, 10 T cell receptor beta chains from the same sample are listed, as sequenced in a study of T-cell memory formation after mild COVID-19. TCRdb itself ran the 5' RACE reads through MiXCR, one entry per CDR3 protein. The sample lists 300,000 to 350,000 distinct CDR3 sequences, approximately 19% occurring once. Sequencing was performed on PBMCs or a T cell subset sorted from them (not recorded which). The receptors stem from a man between 18 and 29 years old who had mild COVID-19 (a few samples of this study predate the infection). Cell type and time point are not known.

V is TRBV12-3 or TRBV12-4 and J is TRBJ2-7; possible D gene TRBD2, 6 bases. V dropped 3 bases and J dropped 6 bases, with 18 bases sitting between them. This CDR3 contains 15 residues. CDR3 DNA: TGTGCCAGCAGTTTCGACTTTGCGGGGAGTGCCGAGCAGTACTTC. Protein: CASSFDFAGSAEQYF.

The chain is built from TRBV6-1 and TRBJ1-2, with a possible D match to TRBD1 (5 bases). The ends were cut back, 7 bases at V and 8 bases at J, with 17 bases in the middle. The length of the CDR3 is 13 residues. CDR1 MNHNS and CDR2 SASEGT come from the germline V gene. The CDR3 reads CASKAGSVGGYTF. The CDR3 DNA sequence: TGTGCCAGCAAGGCAGGGTCGGTGGGAGGCTACACCTTC.

V usage is TRBV7-3 and J usage is TRBJ1-2; 9 bases line up with TRBD1. Germline values: CDR1 SGHTA, CDR2 FQGTGA. This CDR3 spans 17 amino acids. The ends lost 3 bases at V and 8 bases at J; junction bases unmatched: 16. Written as DNA, the CDR3 is TGTGCCAGCAGCTTCGGAGACCGGGACAGGGAAGGTTACGGCTACACCTTC. This translates into CASSFGDRDREGYGYTF.

This clonotype was seen just once. This chain connects TRBV6-2 or TRBV6-3 to TRBJ1-1; no clear D. Looked up from germline, CDR1 is MNHEY and CDR2 is SVGEGT. There are 13 residues in the CDR3. The V end was cut by 3 bases, the J end by 0 bases, with 5 bases between. CDR3 residues: CASSYVLNTEAFF. Here the CDR3 DNA reads TGTGCCAGCAGTTATGTACTGAACACTGAAGCTTTCTTT.

The chain recombines TRBV7-8 with TRBJ2-7; 9 bases align to TRBD1. Germline CDR1 reads SGHVS; CDR2 reads FQNEAQ. The J segment lost 7 bases and the V segment lost 4 bases, leaving 14 bases of the junction unmatched. The CDR3 is made up of 16 amino acids. The CDR3 DNA is TGTGCCAGCAGCTCACCACTTGACAGGGGGAACGAAGAGCAGTACTTC. This codes for CASSSPLDRGNEEQYF. The full variable domain, rest sourced from reference TRBV7-8 and TRBJ2-7, is GAGVSQSPRYKVAKRGQDVALRCDPISGHVSLFWYQQALGQGPEFLTYFQNEAQLDKSGLPSDRFFAERPEGSVSTLKIQRTQQEDSAVYLCASSSPLDRGNEEQYFGPGTRLTVT.

The chain has TRBV5-1 and TRBJ2-5; unclear D gene. The CDR3 is 14 amino acids. V shed 3 bases and J shed 2 bases, with 11 bases lying between them. Germline lookup yields CDR1 SGHRS and CDR2 YFSETQ. The CDR3 bases are TGCGCCAGCAGCTCGAACAGCTTTCAAGAGACCCAGTACTTC. Residues: CASSSNSFQETQYF.

The rearrangement links TRBV4-1 to TRBJ1-1; D unclear. V was pared by 5 bases and J by 8 bases, with 15 bases between. The CDR3 is made up of 13 amino acids. The germline V gene encodes CDR1 MGHRA and CDR2 YSYEKL. CDR3 in amino acids: CASSVQPGFEAFF. The CDR3 DNA reads TGCGCCAGCAGCGTCCAACCGGGGTTCGAAGCTTTCTTT.

The chain recombines TRBV6-5 with TRBJ2-2; 9 bases are a match to TRBD2. V lost 0 bases to trimming and J lost 6 bases; unmatched junction nucleotides: 8. The CDR3 extends over 17 amino acids. CDR1 and CDR2 (germline): MNHEY, SVGAGI. The CDR3 sequence: CASSYSTRGGAAGELFF. In nucleotides, the CDR3 is TGTGCCAGCAGTTACTCGACTCGCGGGGGGGCCGCCGGGGAGCTGTTTTTT.

The table lists this clonotype with a few counts. This chain joins TRBV7-9 and TRBJ2-3; 8 bases line up with TRBD1. The length of the CDR3 is 15 residues. Per germline, CDR1 SEHNR and CDR2 FQNEAQ (reference sequence). Trimming at V came to 4 bases and at J to 2 bases, leaving 5 bases not matched to a gene. The CDR3 loop is CASSSWTGFTDTQYF. In DNA form, the CDR3 reads TGTGCCAGCAGCTCGTGGACAGGGTTCACAGATACGCAGTATTTT. The full variable domain, its missing parts supplied by reference TRBV7-9 and TRBJ2-3, is DTGVSQNPRHKITKRGQNVTFRCDPISEHNRLYWYRQTLGQGPEFLTYFQNEAQLEKSRLLSDRFSAERPKGSFSTLEIQRTEQGDSAMYLCASSSWTGFTDTQYFGPGTRLTVL.

The V and J genes are TRBV5-6 and TRBJ2-3; D uncertain. Between the trimmed V and J ends, which lost 4 bases and 2 bases, there was a span of 14 bases. CDR3 length equals 15 residues. The germline gives CDR1 SGHDT, CDR2 YYEEEE. CDR3 region: CASSPLYSFTDTQYF. The DNA of the CDR3 is TGTGCCAGCAGCCCGCTCTACTCCTTCACAGATACGCAGTATTTT.